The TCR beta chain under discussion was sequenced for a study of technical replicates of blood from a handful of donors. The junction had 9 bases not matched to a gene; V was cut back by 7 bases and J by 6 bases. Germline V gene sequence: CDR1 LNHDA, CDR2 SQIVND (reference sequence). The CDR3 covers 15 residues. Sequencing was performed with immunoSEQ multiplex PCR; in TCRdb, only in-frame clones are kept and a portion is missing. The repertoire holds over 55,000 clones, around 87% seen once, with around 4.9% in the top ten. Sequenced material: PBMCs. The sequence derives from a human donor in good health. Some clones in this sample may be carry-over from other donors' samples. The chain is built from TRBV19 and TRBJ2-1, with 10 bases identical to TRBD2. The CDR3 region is CASTTQLAGRNEQFF. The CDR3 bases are TGTGCCAGTACTACCCAACTAGCGGGGCGCAATGAGCAGTTCTTC.